The 9 T cell receptor beta chains below all came from one sample that was sequenced in a study of technical replicates of blood from a handful of donors. Clones were sequenced by immunoSEQ multiplex PCR, and TCRdb holds only the in-frame ones, with some missing. This sample carries 85,000 to 90,000 clones, around 90% of them seen once, and the ten largest clones take 0.2% to 0.3%. Sequenced: T cells isolated from PBMCs. The receptors were gathered from a human donor in good health.

The V gene is TRBV6-4, the J gene TRBJ2-2; 10 bases are shared with TRBD1. Germline assignment: CDR1 MRHNA and CDR2 SNTAGT. Trimming cost V 8 bases and J 5 bases; bases outside gene matches: 5. The CDR3 has 14 amino acids. This chain's CDR3 is CASRDRGETGELFF. The CDR3 DNA is TGTGCCAGCCGGGACAGGGGCGAAACCGGGGAGCTGTTTTTT.

The chain employs TRBV10-3 and TRBJ2-3, with D possibly TRBD2 on 6 matching bases. The length of the CDR3 is 14 residues. CDR1 ENHRY and CDR2 SYGVKD come from the germline V gene. V gave up 7 bases and J gave up 3 bases, with 14 bases separating them. In DNA form, the CDR3 reads TGTGCCATCAATCGGCCGGAGGGAACAGATACGCAGTATTTT. Translated: CAINRPEGTDTQYF.

The chain joins TRBV5-1 to TRBJ2-2; TRBD1 might be the D (5 bases). The CDR3 spans 14 residues. Germline V gives CDR1 SGHRS, CDR2 YFSETQ. The germline V and J ends were trimmed by 4 bases and 4 bases, with 11 bases remaining between them. The CDR3 is CASSEQGSTGELFF. In DNA, the CDR3 is TGCGCCAGCAGCGAGCAGGGTTCCACCGGGGAGCTGTTTTTT.

This chain joins TRBV29-1 and TRBJ2-3; 9 nucleotides agree with TRBD1. Germline lookup yields CDR1 SQVTM and CDR2 ANQGSEA. V shed 6 bases, J shed 4 bases, and the junction held 20 bases outside the gene matches. The CDR3 covers 18 residues. CDR3 sequence (DNA): TGCAGCGTAGCGAAGGGACAGGGCGAATCACACTCCCCAGATACGCAGTATTTT. Residues: CSVAKGQGESHSPDTQYF.

Here the CDR3 DNA reads TGCGCCAGCAGCCAAGGGACAGGGACTAGCACAGATACGCAGTATTTT. This translates into CASSQGTGTSTDTQYF. J is TRBJ2-3 and V is TRBV4-1; TRBD1 matches at 8 bases. Looked up from germline, CDR1 is MGHRA and CDR2 is YSYEKL. CDR3 length equals 16 residues. Germline trimming cut 1 base from V and 0 bases from J; bases unmatched to any gene: 3.

The CDR3 DNA reads as TGCAGCGTTGAAGACGGGATACAAGAGACCCAGTACTTC. Amino acid sequence: CSVEDGIQETQYF. The rearrangement links TRBV29-1 to TRBJ2-5, with D possibly TRBD2 on 5 matching bases. Trimming took off 0 bases at V and 2 bases at J, with 7 bases between the two ends. CDR1 is SQVTM, CDR2 ANQGSEA, per germline. The CDR3 runs to 13 residues.

This chain joins TRBV13 and TRBJ2-7; no definite D call. V was cut by 1 base and J by 4 bases, with 5 bases left in between. CDR1 and CDR2 (germline): PRHDT, FYEKMQ (reference sequence). This CDR3 region has 12 residues. Written as DNA, the CDR3 is TGTGCCAGCAGCTTAGAACAATACGAGCAGTACTTC. Protein: CASSLEQYEQYF.

This chain links TRBV7-9 with TRBJ2-2, with D perhaps matching TRBD2 (5 bases). The V end was cut by 5 bases, the J end by 1 base, with 11 bases between. Per the germline V gene, CDR1 is SEHNR and CDR2 is FQNEAQ (reference sequence). The CDR3 runs to 15 residues. CDR3 nucleotides: TGTGCCAGCAGCCACACTGGAGGGAACACCGGGGAGCTGTTTTTT. Amino acid sequence: CASSHTGGNTGELFF.

The chain recombines TRBV10-3 with TRBJ1-1, with a possible D match to TRBD1 (5 bases). CDR3 length: 14 amino acids. Germline lookup yields CDR1 ENHRY and CDR2 SYGVKD. V lost 2 bases to trimming and J lost 4 bases, with 11 bases between them. CDR3 protein: CAISEGARGTEAFF. CDR3 DNA sequence: TGTGCCATCAGTGAGGGGGCGCGGGGCACTGAAGCTTTCTTT.